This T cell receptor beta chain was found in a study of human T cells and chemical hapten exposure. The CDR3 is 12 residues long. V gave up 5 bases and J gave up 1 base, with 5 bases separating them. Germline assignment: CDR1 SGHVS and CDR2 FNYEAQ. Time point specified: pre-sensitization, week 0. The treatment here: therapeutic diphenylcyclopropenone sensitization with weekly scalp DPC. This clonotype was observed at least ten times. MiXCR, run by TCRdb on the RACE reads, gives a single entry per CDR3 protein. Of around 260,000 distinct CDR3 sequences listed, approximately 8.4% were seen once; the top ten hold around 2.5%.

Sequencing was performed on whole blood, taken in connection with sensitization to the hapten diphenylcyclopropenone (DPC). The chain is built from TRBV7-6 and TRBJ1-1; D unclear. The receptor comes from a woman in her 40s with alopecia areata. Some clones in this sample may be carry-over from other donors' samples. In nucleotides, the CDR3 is TGTGCCAGCAGCGAGGCGAACACTGAAGCTTTCTTT. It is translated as CASSEANTEAFF.